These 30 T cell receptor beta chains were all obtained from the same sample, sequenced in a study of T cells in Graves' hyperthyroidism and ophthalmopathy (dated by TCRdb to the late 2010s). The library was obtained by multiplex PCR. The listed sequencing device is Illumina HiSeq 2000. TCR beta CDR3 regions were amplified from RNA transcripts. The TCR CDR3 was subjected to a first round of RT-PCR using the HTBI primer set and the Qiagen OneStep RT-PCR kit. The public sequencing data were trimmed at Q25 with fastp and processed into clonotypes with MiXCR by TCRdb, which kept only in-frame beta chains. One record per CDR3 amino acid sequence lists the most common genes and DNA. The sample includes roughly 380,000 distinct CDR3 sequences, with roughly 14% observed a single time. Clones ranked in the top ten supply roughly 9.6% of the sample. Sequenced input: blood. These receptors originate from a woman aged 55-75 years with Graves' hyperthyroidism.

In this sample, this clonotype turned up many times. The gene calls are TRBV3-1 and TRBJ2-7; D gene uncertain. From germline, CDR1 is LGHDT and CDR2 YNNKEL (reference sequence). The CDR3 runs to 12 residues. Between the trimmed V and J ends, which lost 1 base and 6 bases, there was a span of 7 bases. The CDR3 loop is CASSQVGAEQYF. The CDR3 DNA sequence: TGTGCCAGCAGCCAAGTAGGCGCCGAGCAGTACTTC.

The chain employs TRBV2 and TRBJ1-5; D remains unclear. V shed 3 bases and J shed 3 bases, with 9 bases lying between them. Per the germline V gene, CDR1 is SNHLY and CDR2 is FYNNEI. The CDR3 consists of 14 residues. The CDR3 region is CASSDGQNNQPQHF. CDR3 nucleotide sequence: TGTGCCAGCAGTGACGGGCAGAACAATCAGCCCCAGCATTTT.

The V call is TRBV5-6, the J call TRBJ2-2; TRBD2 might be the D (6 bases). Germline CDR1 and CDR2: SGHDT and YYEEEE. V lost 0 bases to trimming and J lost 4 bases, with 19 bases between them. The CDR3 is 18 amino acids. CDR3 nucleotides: TGTGCCAGCAGCTTGGATCCGTGGAGGGTCTTGGGCACCGGGGAGCTGTTTTTT. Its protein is CASSLDPWRVLGTGELFF.

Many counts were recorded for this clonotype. CDR3 amino acids: CAWTPPGTSGKDEQFF. DNA for the CDR3: TGTGCCTGGACCCCGCCAGGGACTAGCGGGAAGGATGAGCAGTTCTTC. The chain carries TRBV30 and TRBJ2-1; 13 bases are shared with TRBD2. Looked up from germline, CDR1 is GTSNPN and CDR2 is SVGIG (reference sequence). V lost 4 bases to trimming and J lost 8 bases; unmatched junction nucleotides: 11. The length of the CDR3 is 16 residues.

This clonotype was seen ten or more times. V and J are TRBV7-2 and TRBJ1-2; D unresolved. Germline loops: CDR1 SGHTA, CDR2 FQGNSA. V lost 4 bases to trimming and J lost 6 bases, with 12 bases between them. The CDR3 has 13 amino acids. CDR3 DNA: TGTGCCAGCAGCTCCTTCGGGTTGAATGGCTACACCTTC. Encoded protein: CASSSFGLNGYTF. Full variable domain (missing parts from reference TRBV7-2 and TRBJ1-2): GAGVSQSPSNKVTEKGKDVELRCDPISGHTALYWYRQSLGQGLEFLIYFQGNSAPDKSGLPSDRFSAERTGGSVSTLTIQRTQQEDSAVYLCASSSFGLNGYTFGSGTRLTVV.

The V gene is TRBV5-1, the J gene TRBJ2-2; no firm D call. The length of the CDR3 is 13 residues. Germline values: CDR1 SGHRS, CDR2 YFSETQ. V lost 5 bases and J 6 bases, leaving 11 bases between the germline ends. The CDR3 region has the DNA TGCGCCAGCAGGGATATTACTGCCGGGGAGCTGTTTTTT. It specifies CASRDITAGELFF.

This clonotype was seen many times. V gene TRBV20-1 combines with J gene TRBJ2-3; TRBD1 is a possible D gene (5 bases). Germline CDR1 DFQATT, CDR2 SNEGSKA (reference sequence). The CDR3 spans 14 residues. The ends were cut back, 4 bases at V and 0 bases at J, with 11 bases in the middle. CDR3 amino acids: CSAMQGGSTDTQYF. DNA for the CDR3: TGCAGTGCTATGCAGGGCGGTAGCACAGATACGCAGTATTTT.

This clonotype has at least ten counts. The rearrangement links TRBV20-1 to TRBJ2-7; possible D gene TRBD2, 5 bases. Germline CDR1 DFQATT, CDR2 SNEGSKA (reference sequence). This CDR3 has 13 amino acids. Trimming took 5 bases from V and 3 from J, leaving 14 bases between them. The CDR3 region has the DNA TGCAGTGCTGCGGGCACAGATTACTACGAGCAGTACTTC. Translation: CSAAGTDYYEQYF.

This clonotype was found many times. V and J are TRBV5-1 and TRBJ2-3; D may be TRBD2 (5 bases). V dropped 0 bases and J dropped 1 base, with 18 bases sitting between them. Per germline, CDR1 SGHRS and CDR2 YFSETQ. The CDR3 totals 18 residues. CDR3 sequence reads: CASSLGEQGWPRTDTQYF. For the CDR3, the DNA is TGCGCCAGCAGCTTGGGGGAGCAAGGGTGGCCCCGCACAGATACGCAGTATTTT.

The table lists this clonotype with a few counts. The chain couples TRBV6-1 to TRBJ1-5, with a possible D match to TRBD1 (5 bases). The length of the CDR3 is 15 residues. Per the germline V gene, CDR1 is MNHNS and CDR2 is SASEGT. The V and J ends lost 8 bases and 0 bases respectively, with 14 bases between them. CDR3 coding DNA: TGTGCCAGCGGCCAACCAGGGTATAGCAATCAGCCCCAGCATTTT. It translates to CASGQPGYSNQPQHF.

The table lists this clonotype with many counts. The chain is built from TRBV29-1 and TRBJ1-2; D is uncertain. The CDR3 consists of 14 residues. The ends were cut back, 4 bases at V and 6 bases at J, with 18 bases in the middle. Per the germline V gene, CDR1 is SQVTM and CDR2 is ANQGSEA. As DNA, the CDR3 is TGCAGCGTTGGCCCTCTTCGAAGAAATGATGGCTACACCTTC. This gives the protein CSVGPLRRNDGYTF.

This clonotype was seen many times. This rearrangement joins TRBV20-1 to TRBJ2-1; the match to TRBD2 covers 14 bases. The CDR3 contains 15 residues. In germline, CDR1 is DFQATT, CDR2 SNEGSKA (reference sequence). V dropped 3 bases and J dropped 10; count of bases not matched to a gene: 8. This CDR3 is CSASPTSGRAGEQFF. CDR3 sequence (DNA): TGCAGTGCTAGCCCGACTAGCGGGAGGGCCGGCGAGCAGTTCTTC.

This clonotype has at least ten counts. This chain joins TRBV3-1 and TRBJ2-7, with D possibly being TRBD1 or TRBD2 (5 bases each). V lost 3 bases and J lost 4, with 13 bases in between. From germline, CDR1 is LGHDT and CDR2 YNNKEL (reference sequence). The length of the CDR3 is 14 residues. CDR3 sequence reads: CASSHKRWGYEQYF. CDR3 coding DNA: TGTGCCAGCAGCCACAAAAGGTGGGGGTACGAGCAGTACTTC.

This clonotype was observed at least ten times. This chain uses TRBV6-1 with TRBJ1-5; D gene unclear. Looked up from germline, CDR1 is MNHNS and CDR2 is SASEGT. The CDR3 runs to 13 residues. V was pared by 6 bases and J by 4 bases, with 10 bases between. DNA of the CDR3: TGTGCCAGCAGAGTGACCGGGAATCAGCCCCAGCATTTT. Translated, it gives CASRVTGNQPQHF.

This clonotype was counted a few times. In DNA, the CDR3 is TGTGCCAGCAGTTTATTTAGCGGGAGTTTCACAGATACGCAGTATTTT. It yields the protein CASSLFSGSFTDTQYF. The genes are TRBV28 and TRBJ2-3; 9 bases match TRBD2. V lost 1 base and J lost 2; bases outside the gene matches: 4. Germline CDR1 reads MDHEN; CDR2 reads SYDVKM. This CDR3 region has 16 residues.

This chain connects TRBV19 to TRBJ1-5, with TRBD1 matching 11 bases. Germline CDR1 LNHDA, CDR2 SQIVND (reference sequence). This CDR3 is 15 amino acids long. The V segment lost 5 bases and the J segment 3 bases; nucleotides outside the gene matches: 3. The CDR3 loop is CASSEGQGDNQPQHF. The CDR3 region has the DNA TGTGCCAGTAGTGAGGGACAGGGGGACAATCAGCCCCAGCATTTT.

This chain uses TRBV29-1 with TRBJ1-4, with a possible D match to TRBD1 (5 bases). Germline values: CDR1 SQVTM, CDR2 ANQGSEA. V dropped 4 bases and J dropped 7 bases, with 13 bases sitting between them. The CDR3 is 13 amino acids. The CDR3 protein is CSVGRGAGEKLFF. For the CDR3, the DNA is TGCAGCGTTGGGAGGGGAGCGGGTGAAAAACTGTTTTTT.

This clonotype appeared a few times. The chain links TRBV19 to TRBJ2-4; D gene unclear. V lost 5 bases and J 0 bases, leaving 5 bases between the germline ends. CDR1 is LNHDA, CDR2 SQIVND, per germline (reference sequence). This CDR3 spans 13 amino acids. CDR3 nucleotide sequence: TGTGCCAGTAGTCGATTAGCCAAAAACATTCAGTACTTC. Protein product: CASSRLAKNIQYF.

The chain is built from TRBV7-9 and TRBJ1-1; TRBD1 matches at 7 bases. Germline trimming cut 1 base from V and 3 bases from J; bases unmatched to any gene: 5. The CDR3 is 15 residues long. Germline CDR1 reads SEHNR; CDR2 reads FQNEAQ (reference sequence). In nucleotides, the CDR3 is TGTGCCAGCAGCTTAGAGTCCAGGGGGGACACTGAAGCTTTCTTT. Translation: CASSLESRGDTEAFF.

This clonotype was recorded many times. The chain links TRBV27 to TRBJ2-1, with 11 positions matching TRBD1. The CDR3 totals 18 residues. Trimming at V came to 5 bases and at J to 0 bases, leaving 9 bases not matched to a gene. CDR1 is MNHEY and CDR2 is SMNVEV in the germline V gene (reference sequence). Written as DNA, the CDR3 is TGTGCCAGCAGTCCCATGGACAGGGGGCTCTCCTCCTACAATGAGCAGTTCTTC. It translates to CASSPMDRGLSSYNEQFF.

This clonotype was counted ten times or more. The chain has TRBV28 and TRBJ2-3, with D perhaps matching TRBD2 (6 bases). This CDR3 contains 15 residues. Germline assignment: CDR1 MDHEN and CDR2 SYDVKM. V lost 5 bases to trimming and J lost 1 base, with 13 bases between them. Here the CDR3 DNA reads TGTGCCAGCAGTGCGCCGGGACTCGGCACAGATACGCAGTATTTT. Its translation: CASSAPGLGTDTQYF. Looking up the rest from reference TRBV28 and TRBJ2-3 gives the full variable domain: DVKVTQSSRYLVKRTGEKVFLECVQDMDHENMFWYRQDPGLGLRLIYFSYDVKMKEKGDIPEGYSVSREKKERFSLILESASTNQTSMYLCASSAPGLGTDTQYFGPGTRLTVL.

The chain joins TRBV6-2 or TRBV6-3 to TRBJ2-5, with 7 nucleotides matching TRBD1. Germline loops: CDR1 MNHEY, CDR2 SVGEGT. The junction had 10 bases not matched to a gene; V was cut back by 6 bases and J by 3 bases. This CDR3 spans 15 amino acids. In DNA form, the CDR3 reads TGTGCCAGCAGCCCTCTAGGACAGGAAGAAGAGACCCAGTACTTC. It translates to CASSPLGQEEETQYF.

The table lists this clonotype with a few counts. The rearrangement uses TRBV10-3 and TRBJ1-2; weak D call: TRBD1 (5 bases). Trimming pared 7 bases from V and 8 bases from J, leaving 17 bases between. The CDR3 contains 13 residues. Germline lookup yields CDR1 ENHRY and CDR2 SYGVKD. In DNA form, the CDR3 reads TGTGCCATCACCTCCGGGGACGAAAGGGGCTACACCTTC. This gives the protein CAITSGDERGYTF.

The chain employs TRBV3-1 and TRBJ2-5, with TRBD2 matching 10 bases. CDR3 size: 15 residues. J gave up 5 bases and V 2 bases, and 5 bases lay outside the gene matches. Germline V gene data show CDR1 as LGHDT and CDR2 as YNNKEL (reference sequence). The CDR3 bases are TGTGCCAGCAGCCAACTAGCGGGAGTTGGTGAGACCCAGTACTTC. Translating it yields CASSQLAGVGETQYF.

The CDR3 DNA reads TGTGCCAGTAGAAGCAGCGGGAGGAGTATCGGGGAGCTGTTTTTT. Translation: CASRSSGRSIGELFF. The rearrangement joins TRBV19 to TRBJ2-2; 9 bases fit TRBD2. CDR3 size: 15 residues. Germline V gene data show CDR1 as LNHDA and CDR2 as SQIVND (reference sequence). Trimming cost V 6 bases and J 7 bases; bases outside gene matches: 9.

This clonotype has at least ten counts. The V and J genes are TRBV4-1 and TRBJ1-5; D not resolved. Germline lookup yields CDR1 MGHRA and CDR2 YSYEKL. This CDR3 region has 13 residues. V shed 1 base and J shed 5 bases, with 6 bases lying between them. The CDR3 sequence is CASSQGLYQPQHF. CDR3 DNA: TGCGCCAGCAGCCAAGGACTATATCAGCCCCAGCATTTT.

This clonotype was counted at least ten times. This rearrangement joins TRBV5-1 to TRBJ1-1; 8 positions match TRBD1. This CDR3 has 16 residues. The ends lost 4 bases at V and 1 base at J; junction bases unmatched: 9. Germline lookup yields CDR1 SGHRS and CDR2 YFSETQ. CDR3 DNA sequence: TGCGCCAGCAGCATACCCTACAGGGGGTCGAACACTGAAGCTTTCTTT. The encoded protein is CASSIPYRGSNTEAFF. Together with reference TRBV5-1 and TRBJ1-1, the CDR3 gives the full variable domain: KAGVTQTPRYLIKTRGQQVTLSCSPISGHRSVSWYQQTPGQGLQFLFEYFSETQRNKGNFPGRFSGRQFSNSRSEMNVSTLELGDSALYLCASSIPYRGSNTEAFFGQGTRLTVV.

The CDR3 sequence is CASSYSDVGYTF. Here the CDR3 DNA reads TGTGCCAGCAGTTACAGCGATGTGGGCTACACCTTC. J is TRBJ1-2 and V is TRBV3-1, with D unresolved. The CDR3 contains 12 residues. Germline V CDR1 and CDR2: LGHDT, YNNKEL (reference sequence). Between the trimmed V and J ends, which lost 6 bases and 8 bases, there was a span of 13 bases.

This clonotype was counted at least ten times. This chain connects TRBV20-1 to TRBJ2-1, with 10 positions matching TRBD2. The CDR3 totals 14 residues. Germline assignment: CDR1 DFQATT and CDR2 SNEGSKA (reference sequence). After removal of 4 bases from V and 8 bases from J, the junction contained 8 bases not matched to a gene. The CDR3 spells CSATSGRVQYEQFF. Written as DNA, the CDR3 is TGCAGTGCTACTAGCGGGAGAGTTCAGTATGAGCAGTTCTTC.

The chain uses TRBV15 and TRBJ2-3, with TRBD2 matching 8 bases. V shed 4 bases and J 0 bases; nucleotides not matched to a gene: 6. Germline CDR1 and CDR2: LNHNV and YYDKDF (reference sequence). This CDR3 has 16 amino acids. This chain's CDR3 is CATSTGLAHSTDTQYF. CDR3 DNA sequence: TGTGCCACCAGCACCGGACTAGCCCATAGCACAGATACGCAGTATTTT.